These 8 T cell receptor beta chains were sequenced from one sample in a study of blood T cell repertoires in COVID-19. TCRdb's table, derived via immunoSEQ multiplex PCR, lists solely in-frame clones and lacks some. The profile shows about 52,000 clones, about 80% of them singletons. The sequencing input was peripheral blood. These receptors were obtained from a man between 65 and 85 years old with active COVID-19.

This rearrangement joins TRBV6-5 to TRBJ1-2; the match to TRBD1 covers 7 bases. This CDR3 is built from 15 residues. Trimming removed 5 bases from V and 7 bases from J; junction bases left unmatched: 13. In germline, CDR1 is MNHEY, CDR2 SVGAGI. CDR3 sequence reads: CASSPRQGNSPGYTF. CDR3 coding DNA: TGTGCCAGCAGTCCCCGACAGGGTAATTCGCCTGGCTACACCTTC.

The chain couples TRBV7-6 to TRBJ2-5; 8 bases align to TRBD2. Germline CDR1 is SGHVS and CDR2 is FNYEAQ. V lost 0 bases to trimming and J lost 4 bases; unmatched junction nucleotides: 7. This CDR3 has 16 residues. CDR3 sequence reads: CASSLARRGGPETQYF. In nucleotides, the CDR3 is TGTGCCAGCAGCTTAGCGCGTCGCGGGGGGCCAGAGACCCAGTACTTC.

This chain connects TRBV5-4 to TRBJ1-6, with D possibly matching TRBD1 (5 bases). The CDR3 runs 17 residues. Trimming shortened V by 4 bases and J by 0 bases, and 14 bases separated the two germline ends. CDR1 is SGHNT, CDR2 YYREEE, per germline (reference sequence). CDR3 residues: CASSHGGVSSYNSPLHF. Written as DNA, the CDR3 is TGTGCCAGCAGCCACGGGGGTGTTAGCTCCTATAATTCACCCCTCCACTTT.

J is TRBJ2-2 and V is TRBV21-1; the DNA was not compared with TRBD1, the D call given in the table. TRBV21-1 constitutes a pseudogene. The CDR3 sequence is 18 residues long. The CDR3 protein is CASSKGHKTGANTGELFF. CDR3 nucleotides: TGTGCCAGCAGCAAAGGTCATAAGACAGGAGCGAACACCGGGGAGCTGTTTTTT.

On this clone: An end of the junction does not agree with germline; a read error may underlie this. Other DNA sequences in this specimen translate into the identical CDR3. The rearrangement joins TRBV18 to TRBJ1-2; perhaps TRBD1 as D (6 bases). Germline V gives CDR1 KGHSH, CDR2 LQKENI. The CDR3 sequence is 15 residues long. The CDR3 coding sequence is TGTGCCAGTTCACCCTCTCAGGGGCAAGGCTATGGCTACACCTTC. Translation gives CASSPSQGQGYGYTF.

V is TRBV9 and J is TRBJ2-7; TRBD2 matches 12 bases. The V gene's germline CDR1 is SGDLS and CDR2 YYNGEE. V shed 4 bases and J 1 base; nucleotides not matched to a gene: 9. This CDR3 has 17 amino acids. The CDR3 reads CASSRLAGVGRSYEQYF. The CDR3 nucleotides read TGTGCCAGCAGCCGACTAGCGGGGGTTGGAAGGTCCTACGAGCAGTACTTC.

CDR3 sequence: CASSIGTEPSYEQYF. CDR3 sequence (DNA): TGTGCCAGCAGCATAGGGACAGAACCTTCCTACGAGCAGTACTTC. The chain joins TRBV5-6 to TRBJ2-7, with TRBD1 identical over 7 bases. This CDR3 is 15 amino acids long. The trim removed 4 bases at V and 1 base at J, leaving 8 bases unmatched. The germline V gene encodes CDR1 SGHDT and CDR2 YYEEEE.

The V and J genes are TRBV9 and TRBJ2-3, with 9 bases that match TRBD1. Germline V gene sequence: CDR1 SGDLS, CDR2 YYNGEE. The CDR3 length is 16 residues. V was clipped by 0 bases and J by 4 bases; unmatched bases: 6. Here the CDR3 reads CASSVAPTGGSDTQYF. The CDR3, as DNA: TGTGCCAGCAGCGTAGCTCCGACAGGGGGGTCAGATACGCAGTATTTT.